These T cell receptor beta chains were read from a single sample in a study of blood T cells in healthy people across ages. TCRdb reanalysed the 5' RACE reads using MiXCR and keeps one entry per CDR3 protein. The repertoire has 1,100,000 or so distinct CDR3 sequences, around 45% of them found once; the top ten carry 18%. Sequencing was performed on blood. These receptors all come from an older woman in good health. Both conserved end residues are part of each CDR3. Fields, in order: clone size, J gene, D gene, V gene, CDR3 protein, CDR3 DNA. D genes are given only for firm matches. Rows may omit the clone size; those that give it use once, few, many or a size class.

>-|TRBJ2-3|-|TRBV6-5
CASSYFPRRGLTNTDTQYF
TGTGCCAGCAGTTACTTTCCCCGCAGGGGCCTAACCAACACAGATACGCAGTATTTT
>few|TRBJ1-5|-|TRBV5-1
CASSPGEGPEHF
TGCGCCAGCAGCCCCGGGGAGGGTCCTGAGCATTTT
>few|TRBJ2-7|TRBD1|TRBV29-1
CSVARQGSYEQYF
TGCAGCGTTGCCCGACAGGGCTCCTACGAGCAGTACTTC
>few|TRBJ2-7|TRBD1|TRBV20-1
CSARDQGDEQYF
TGCAGTGCTAGAGATCAGGGGGACGAGCAGTACTTC
>-|TRBJ2-1|-|TRBV14
CASSPGVYNEQFF
TGTGCCAGCAGCCCCGGGGTCTACAATGAGCAGTTCTTC
>-|TRBJ1-5|-|TRBV6-2/TRBV6-3
CVSSYSARNQPQHF
TGTGTCAGCAGTTACTCGGCCAGGAATCAGCCCCAGCATTTT
>few|TRBJ1-2|TRBD1|TRBV13
CASSSDRTSYGYTF
TGTGCCAGCAGCTCGGACAGGACGAGCTATGGCTACACCTTC
>-|TRBJ2-5|-|TRBV10-3
CAISETSLAGQETQYF
TGTGCCATCAGTGAAACGTCGTTGGCGGGACAAGAGACCCAGTACTTC
>few|TRBJ1-2|-|TRBV6-5
CASSNRDGYTF
TGTGCCAGCAGCAACAGGGATGGCTACACCTTC
>-|TRBJ2-3|-|TRBV2
CASSEYGGLTDTQYF
TGTGCCAGCAGTGAATACGGGGGTCTCACAGATACGCAGTATTTT
>-|TRBJ2-3|TRBD1|TRBV25-1
CASRPGGDFATQYF
TGTGCCAGCAGACCAGGGGGCGACTTCGCTACGCAGTATTTT
>-|TRBJ2-7|-|TRBV20-1
CSARAGDWEQYF
TGCAGTGCTAGGGCCGGAGACTGGGAGCAGTACTTC
>few|TRBJ2-7|-|TRBV7-2
CASSLVVRGYEQYF
TGTGCCAGCAGCTTAGTCGTTAGGGGCTACGAGCAGTACTTC
>-|TRBJ2-3|-|TRBV12-5
CASGLRGLNTDTQYF
TGTGCTAGTGGTTTGCGGGGACTGAACACAGATACGCAGTATTTT
>-|TRBJ2-7|TRBD1|TRBV4-1
CASSQDPSGTGFYEQYF
TGCGCCAGCAGCCAAGATCCCTCCGGGACAGGATTCTACGAGCAGTACTTC
>few|TRBJ2-5|TRBD1|TRBV29-1
CSVYYRGETQYF
TGCAGCGTTTACTACAGGGGGGAGACCCAGTACTTC
>-|TRBJ2-7|-|TRBV21-1
CASSKEAGGRYEQYF
TGTGCCAGCAGCAAAGAAGCGGGGGGGAGGTACGAGCAGTACTTC
>-|TRBJ2-1|-|TRBV27
CASSLSRGGGRNEQFF
TGTGCCAGCAGTTTATCCAGGGGGGGGGGCAGGAATGAGCAGTTCTTC
>-|TRBJ1-1|-|TRBV29-1
CSGEMGGNTEAFF
TGCAGCGGTGAAATGGGGGGGAACACTGAAGCTTTCTTT
>-|TRBJ1-6|TRBD1|TRBV9
CASSAPGQGRNSPLHF
TGTGCCAGCAGCGCCCCAGGACAGGGTCGGAATTCACCCCTCCACTTT
>few|TRBJ2-7|TRBD2|TRBV20-1
CSARRSTSGRYEQYF
TGCAGTGCTAGAAGGTCTACTAGCGGGAGATACGAGCAGTACTTC
>-|TRBJ2-5|TRBD1|TRBV18
CASSPKRGQGYQETQYF
TGTGCCAGCTCCCCCAAGAGGGGGCAAGGGTACCAAGAGACCCAGTACTTC
>-|TRBJ2-7|TRBD1|TRBV2
CASSDPLGQDFYEQYF
TGTGCCAGCAGTGACCCCCTCGGACAGGATTTCTACGAGCAGTACTTC
>many|TRBJ2-5|TRBD2|TRBV7-2
CASSLGLAGSQETQYF
TGTGCCAGCAGCTTAGGTCTAGCGGGGAGCCAAGAGACCCAGTACTTC
>-|TRBJ2-1|-|TRBV4-3
CASSQERAHNEQFF
TGCGCCAGCAGCCAAGAACGGGCCCACAATGAGCAGTTCTTC
>-|TRBJ1-1|-|TRBV27
CASSSTVMNTEAFF
TGTGCCAGCAGTTCGACAGTAATGAACACTGAAGCTTTCTTT
>-|TRBJ2-7|TRBD2|TRBV15
CATRVSGVGYEQYF
TGTGCCACCAGAGTTAGCGGGGTTGGGTACGAGCAGTACTTC
>-|TRBJ2-1|-|TRBV20-1
CSARVRRGGYNEQFF
TGCAGTGCTAGAGTTAGGAGGGGGGGATACAATGAGCAGTTCTTC
>-|TRBJ2-2|-|TRBV9
CASSVGHLCANTGELFF
TGTGCCAGCAGCGTAGGCCATCTGTGCGCGAACACCGGGGAGCTGTTTTTT
>-|TRBJ2-1|TRBD2|TRBV3-1
CASPTGRVAYNEQFF
TGTGCCTCTCCGACCGGGAGGGTAGCCTACAATGAGCAGTTCTTC
>few|TRBJ2-7|TRBD2|TRBV4-1
CASSQGTSGRSYEQYF
TGCGCCAGCAGCCAAGGGACTAGCGGGAGGTCCTACGAGCAGTACTTC
>few|TRBJ1-4|-|TRBV5-1
CASSPEGHATNEKLFF
TGCGCCAGCAGCCCCGAGGGACACGCAACTAATGAAAAACTGTTTTTT
>few|TRBJ2-4|-|TRBV20-1
CSASVPAPKRVGEQYF
TGCAGTGCCAGCGTACCAGCGCCTAAGCGGGTGGGTGAGCAGTACTTC
>-|TRBJ2-7|-|TRBV20-1
CSARPYSGNSYNEQYF
TGCAGTGCTCGTCCATATTCGGGGAACTCCTACAATGAGCAGTACTTC
>-|TRBJ2-3|-|TRBV9
CASSVVGEDTQYF
TGTGCCAGCAGCGTAGTAGGGGAAGATACGCAGTATTTT
>-|TRBJ2-1|-|TRBV27
CASSLSAKEQFF
TGTGCCAGCAGTTTATCGGCCAAGGAGCAGTTCTTC
>-|TRBJ1-5|-|TRBV4-3
CASSQGTSVNQPQHF
TGCGCCAGCAGCCAAGGGACTTCTGTCAATCAGCCCCAGCATTTT